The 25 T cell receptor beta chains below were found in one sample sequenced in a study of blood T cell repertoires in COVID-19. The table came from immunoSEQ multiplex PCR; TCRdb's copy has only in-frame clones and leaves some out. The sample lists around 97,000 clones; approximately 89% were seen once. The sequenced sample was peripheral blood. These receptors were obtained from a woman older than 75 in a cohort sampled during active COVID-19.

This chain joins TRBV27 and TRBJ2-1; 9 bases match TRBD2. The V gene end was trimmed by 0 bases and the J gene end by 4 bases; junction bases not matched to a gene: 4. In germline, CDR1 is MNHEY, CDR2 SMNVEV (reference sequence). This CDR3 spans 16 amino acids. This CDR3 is CASSLSRGGEYNEQFF. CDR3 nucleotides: TGTGCCAGCAGTTTATCGCGGGGGGGGGAATACAATGAGCAGTTCTTC.

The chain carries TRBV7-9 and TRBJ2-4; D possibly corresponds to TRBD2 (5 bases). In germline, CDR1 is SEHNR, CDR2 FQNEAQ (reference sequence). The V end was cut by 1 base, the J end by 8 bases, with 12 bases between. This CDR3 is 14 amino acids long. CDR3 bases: TGTGCCAGCAGCTTAGGGGGTCCCGGGGACATTCAGTACTTC. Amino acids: CASSLGGPGDIQYF.

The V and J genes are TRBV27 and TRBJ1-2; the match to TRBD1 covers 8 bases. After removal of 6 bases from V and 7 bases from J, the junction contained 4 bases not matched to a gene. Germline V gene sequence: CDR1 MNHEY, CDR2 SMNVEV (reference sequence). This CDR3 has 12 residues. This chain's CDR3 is CASSRQGIGYTF. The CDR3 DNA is TGTGCCAGCAGCCGACAGGGGATTGGCTACACCTTC.

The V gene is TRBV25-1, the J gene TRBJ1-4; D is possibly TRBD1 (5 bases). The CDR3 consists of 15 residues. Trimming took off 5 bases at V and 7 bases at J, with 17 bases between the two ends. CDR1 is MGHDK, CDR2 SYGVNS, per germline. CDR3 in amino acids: CASSYRSPGREKLFF. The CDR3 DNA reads TGTGCCAGCAGTTACAGGTCCCCAGGTCGTGAAAAACTGTTTTTT.

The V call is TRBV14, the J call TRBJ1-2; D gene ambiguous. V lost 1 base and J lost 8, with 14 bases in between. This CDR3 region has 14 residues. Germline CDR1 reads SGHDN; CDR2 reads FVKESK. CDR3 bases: TGTGCCAGCAGCCAAGTTGAAGCCGCGAAAGGCTACACCTTC. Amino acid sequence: CASSQVEAAKGYTF.

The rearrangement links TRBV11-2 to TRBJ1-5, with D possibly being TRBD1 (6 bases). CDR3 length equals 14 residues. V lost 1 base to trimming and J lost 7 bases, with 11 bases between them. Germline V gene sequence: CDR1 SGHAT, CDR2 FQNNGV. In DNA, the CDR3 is TGTGCCAGCAGCTTAGGCCCGGGGGGCCAGCCCCAGCATTTT. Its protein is CASSLGPGGQPQHF.

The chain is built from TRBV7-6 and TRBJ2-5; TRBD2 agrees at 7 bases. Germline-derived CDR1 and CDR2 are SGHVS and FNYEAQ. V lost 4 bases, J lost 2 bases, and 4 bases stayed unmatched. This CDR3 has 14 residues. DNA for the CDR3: TGTGCCAGCAGCTCAGGACTAGAACAAGAGACCCAGTACTTC. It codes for CASSSGLEQETQYF.

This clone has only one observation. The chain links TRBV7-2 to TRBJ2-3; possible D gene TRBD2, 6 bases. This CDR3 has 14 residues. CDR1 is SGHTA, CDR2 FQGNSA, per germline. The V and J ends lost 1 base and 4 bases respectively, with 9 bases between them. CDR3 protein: CASSLGLDPDTQYF. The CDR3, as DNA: TGTGCCAGCAGCTTAGGACTAGACCCAGATACGCAGTATTTT.

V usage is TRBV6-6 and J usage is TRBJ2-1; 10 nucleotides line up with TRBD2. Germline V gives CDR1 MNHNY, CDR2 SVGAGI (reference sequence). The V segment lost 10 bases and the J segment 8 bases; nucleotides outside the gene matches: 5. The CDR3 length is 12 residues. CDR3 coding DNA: TGTGCCACCGTAAGCGGGAGGGATGAGCAGTTCTTC. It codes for CATVSGRDEQFF.

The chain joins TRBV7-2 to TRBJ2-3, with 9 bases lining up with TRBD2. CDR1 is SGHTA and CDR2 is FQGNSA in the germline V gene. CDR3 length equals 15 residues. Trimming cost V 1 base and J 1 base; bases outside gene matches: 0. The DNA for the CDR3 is TGTGCCAGCAGCTTAGTAGCGGGAGGCACAGATACGCAGTATTTT. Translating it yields CASSLVAGGTDTQYF.

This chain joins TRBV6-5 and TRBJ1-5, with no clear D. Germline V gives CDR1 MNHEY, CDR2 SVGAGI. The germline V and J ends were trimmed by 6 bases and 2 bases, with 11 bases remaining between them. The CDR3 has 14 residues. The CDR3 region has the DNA TGTGCCAGCAGCCCAGGTCAGGGCAATCAGCCCCAGCATTTT. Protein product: CASSPGQGNQPQHF.

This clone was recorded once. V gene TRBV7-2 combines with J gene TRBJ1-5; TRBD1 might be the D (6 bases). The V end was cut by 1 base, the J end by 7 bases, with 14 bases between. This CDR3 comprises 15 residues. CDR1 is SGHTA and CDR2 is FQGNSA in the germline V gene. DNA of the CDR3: TGTGCCAGCAGCTTAGTCCCACAGGGAGGGCAGCCCCAGCATTTT. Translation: CASSLVPQGGQPQHF.

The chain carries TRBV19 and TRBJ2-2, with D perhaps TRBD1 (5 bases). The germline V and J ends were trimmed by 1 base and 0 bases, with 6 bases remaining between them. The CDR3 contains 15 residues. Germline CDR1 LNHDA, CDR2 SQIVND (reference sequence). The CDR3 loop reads CASSIGTTNTGELFF. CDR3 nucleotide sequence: TGTGCCAGTAGTATAGGGACAACGAACACCGGGGAGCTGTTTTTT.

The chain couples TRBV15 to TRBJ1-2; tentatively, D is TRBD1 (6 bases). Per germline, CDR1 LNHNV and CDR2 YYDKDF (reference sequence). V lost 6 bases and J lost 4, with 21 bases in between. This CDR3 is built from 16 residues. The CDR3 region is CATSLNRVQNLYGYTF. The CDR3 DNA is TGTGCCACCAGTCTCAACAGGGTTCAAAACCTCTATGGCTACACCTTC.

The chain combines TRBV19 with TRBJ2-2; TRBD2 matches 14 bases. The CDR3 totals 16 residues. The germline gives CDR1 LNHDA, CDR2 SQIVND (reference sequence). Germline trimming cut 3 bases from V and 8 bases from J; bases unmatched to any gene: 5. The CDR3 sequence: CASSMGLAGERGELFF. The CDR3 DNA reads TGTGCCAGTAGTATGGGACTAGCGGGAGAAAGAGGGGAGCTGTTTTTT.

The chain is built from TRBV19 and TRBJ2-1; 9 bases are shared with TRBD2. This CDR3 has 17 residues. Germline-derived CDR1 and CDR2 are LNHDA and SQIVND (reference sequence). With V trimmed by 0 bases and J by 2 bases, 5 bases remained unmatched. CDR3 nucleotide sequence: TGTGCCAGTAGTATAGATCTAGCTAGCGGGGCCTACAATGAGCAGTTCTTC. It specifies CASSIDLASGAYNEQFF.

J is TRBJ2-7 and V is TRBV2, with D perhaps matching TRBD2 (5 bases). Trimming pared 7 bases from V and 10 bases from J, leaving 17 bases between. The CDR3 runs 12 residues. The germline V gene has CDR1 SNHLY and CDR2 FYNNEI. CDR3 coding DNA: TGTGCCAGCAAAGAGACCTTGGCTAGCCAGTACTTC. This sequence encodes CASKETLASQYF.

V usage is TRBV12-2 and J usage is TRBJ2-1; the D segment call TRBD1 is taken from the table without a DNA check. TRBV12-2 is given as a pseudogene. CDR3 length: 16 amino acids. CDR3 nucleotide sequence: TGTGCAAGTCGCTTAGAAAGACAGGGGGTCTACAATGAGCAGTTCTTC. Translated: CASRLERQGVYNEQFF.

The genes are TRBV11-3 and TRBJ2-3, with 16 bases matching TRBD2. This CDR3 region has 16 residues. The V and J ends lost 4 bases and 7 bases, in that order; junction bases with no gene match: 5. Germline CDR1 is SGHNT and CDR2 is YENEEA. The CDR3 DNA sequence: TGTGCCAGCAGCTCTGGGACTAGCGGGGGGGCAAATACGCAGTATTTT. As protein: CASSSGTSGGANTQYF.

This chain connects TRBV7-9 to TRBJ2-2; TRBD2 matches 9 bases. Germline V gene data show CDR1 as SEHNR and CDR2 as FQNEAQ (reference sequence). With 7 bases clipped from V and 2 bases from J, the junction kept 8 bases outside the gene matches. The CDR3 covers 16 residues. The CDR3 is CASTPGSGRNTGELFF. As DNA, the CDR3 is TGTGCCAGCACCCCGGGTAGCGGGAGAAACACCGGGGAGCTGTTTTTT.

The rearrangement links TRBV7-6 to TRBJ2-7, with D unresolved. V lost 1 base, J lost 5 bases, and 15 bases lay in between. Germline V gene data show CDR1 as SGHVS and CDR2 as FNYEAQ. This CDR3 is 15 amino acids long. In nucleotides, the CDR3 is TGTGCCAGCAGCTTAGGAGTCCCACAGCTCAACGAGCAGTACTTC. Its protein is CASSLGVPQLNEQYF.

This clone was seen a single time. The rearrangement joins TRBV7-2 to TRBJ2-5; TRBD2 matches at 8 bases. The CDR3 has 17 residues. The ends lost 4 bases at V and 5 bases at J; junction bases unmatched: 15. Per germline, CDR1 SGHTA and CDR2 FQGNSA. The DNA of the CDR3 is TGTGCCAGCAGCTCGCAGGCGGGGGGCCGACGTGGGGAGACCCAGTACTTC. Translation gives CASSSQAGGRRGETQYF. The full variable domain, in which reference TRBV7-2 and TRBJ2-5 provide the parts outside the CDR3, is GAGVSQSPSNKVTEKGKDVELRCDPISGHTALYWYRQSLGQGLEFLIYFQGNSAPDKSGLPSDRFSAERTGGSVSTLTIQRTQQEDSAVYLCASSSQAGGRRGETQYFGPGTRLLVL.

The CDR3: CASYGLAGGGEQFF. CDR3 DNA sequence: TGTGCCAGCTACGGACTAGCGGGAGGTGGTGAGCAGTTCTTC. The chain has TRBV3-1 (or the pseudogene TRBV3-2) and TRBJ2-1; the match to TRBD2 covers 14 bases. Germline V gives CDR1 LGHDT, CDR2 YNNKEL (reference sequence). Trimming took 8 bases from V and 9 from J; bases not matched to a gene: 6. This CDR3 comprises 14 residues.

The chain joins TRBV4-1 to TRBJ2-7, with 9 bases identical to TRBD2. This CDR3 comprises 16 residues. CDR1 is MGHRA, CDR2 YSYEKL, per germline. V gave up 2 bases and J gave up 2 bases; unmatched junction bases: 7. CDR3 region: CASSQPSGKPPYEQYF. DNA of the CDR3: TGCGCCAGCAGCCAACCTAGCGGGAAACCTCCCTACGAGCAGTACTTC.

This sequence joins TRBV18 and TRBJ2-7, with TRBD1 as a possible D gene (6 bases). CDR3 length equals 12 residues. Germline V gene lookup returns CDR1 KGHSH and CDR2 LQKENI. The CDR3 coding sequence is TGTGCGTCCGAAGGGGGCTCCTACGAGCAGTACTTC. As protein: CASEGGSYEQYF. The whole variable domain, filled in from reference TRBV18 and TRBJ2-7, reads NAGVMQNPRHLVRRRGQEARLRCSPMKGHSHVYWYRQLPEEGLKFMVYLQKENIIDESGMPKERFSAEFPKEGPSILRIQQVVRGDSAAYFCASEGGSYEQYFGPGTRLTVT.